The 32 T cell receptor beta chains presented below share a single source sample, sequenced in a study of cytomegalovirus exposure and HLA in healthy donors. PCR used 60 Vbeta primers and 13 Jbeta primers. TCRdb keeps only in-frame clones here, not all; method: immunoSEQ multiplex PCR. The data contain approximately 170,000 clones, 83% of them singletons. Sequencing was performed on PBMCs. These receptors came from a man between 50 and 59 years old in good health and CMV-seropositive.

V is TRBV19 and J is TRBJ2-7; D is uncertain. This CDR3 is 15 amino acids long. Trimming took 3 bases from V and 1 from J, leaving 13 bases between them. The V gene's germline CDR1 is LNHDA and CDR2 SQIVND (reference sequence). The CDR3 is CASSIFGAQSYEQYF. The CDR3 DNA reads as TGTGCCAGTAGTATTTTTGGTGCTCAGTCCTACGAGCAGTACTTC. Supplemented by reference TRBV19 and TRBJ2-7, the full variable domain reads DGGITQSPKYLFRKEGQNVTLSCEQNLNHDAMYWYRQDPGQGLRLIYYSQIVNDFQKGDIAEGYSVSREKKESFPLTVTSAQKNPTAFYLCASSIFGAQSYEQYFGPGTRLTVT.

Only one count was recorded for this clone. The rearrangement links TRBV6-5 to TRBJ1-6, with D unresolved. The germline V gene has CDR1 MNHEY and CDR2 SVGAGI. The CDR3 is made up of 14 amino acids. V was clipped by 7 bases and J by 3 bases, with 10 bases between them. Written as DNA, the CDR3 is TGTGCCAGCAAAGTGGACTTCTATAATTCACCCCTCCACTTT. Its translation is CASKVDFYNSPLHF.

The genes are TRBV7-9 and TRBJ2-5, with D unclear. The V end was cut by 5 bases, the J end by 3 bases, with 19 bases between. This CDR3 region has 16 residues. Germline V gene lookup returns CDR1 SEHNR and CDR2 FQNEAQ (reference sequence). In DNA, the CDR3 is TGTGCCAGCAGCCCAATACGGTGGGCGATTAAAGAGACCCAGTACTTC. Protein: CASSPIRWAIKETQYF.

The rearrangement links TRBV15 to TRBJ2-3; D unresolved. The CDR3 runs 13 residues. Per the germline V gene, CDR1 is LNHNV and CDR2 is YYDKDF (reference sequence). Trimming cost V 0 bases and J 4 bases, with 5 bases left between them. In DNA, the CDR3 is TGTGCCACCAGCAGAGATCTCGCAGATACGCAGTATTTT. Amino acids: CATSRDLADTQYF.

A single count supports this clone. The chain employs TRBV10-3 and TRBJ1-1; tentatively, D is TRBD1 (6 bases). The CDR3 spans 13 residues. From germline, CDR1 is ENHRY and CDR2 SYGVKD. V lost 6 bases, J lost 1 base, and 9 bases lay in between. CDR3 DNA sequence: TGTGCCATCAGCCCGGGACAGAACACTGAAGCTTTCTTT. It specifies CAISPGQNTEAFF.

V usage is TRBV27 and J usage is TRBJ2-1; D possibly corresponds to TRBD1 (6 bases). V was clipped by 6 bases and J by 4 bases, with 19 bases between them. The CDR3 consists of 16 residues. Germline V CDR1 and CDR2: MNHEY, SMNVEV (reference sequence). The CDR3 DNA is TGTGCCAGCAGATACCCCTCCGAGGGGGTTTACAATGAGCAGTTCTTC. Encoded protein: CASRYPSEGVYNEQFF.

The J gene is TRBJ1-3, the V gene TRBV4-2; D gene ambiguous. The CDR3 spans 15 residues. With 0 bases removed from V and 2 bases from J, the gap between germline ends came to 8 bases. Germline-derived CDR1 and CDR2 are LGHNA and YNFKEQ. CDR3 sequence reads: CASSQDVGTGNTIYF. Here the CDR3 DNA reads TGTGCCAGCAGCCAAGATGTCGGTACTGGAAACACCATATATTTT.

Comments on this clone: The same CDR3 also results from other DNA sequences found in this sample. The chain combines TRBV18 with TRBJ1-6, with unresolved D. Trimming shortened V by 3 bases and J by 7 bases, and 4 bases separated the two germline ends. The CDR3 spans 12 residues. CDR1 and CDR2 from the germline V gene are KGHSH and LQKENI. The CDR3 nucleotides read TGTGCCAGCTCACCGAGAAATTCACCCCTCCACTTT. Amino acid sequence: CASSPRNSPLHF. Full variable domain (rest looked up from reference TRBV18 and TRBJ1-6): NAGVMQNPRHLVRRRGQEARLRCSPMKGHSHVYWYRQLPEEGLKFMVYLQKENIIDESGMPKERFSAEFPKEGPSILRIQQVVRGDSAAYFCASSPRNSPLHFGNGTRLTVT.

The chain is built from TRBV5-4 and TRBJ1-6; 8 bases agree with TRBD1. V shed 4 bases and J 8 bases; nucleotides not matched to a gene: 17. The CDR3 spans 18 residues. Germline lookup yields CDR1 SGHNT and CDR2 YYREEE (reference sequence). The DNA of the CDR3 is TGTGCCAGCAGCACTTGGCCGCAGCCCGGGACAGGACATTCACCCCTCCACTTT. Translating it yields CASSTWPQPGTGHSPLHF.

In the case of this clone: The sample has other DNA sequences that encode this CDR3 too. CDR3 amino acids: CASSLKGGNTEAFF. The CDR3 DNA is TGTGCCAGCAGCTTAAAAGGGGGGAACACTGAAGCTTTCTTT. The chain uses TRBV7-3 and TRBJ1-1, with D possibly being TRBD1 (6 bases). The CDR3 covers 14 residues. Trimming removed 1 base from V and 1 base from J, with 7 bases in between. The germline gives CDR1 SGHTA, CDR2 FQGTGA. The full variable domain, in which reference TRBV7-3 and TRBJ1-1 provide the parts outside the CDR3, is GAGVSQTPSNKVTEKGKYVELRCDPISGHTALYWYRQSLGQGPEFLIYFQGTGAADDSGLPNDRFFAVRPEGSVSTLKIQRTERGDSAVYLCASSLKGGNTEAFFGQGTRLTVV.

CDR3 sequence (DNA): TGTGCCAGCAGCCCACCCCCCCTAGCGGGGGTTAGCACAGATACGCAGTATTTT. Its protein is CASSPPPLAGVSTDTQYF. The chain uses TRBV5-5 and TRBJ2-3; 10 bases align to TRBD2. The germline V gene has CDR1 SGHKS and CDR2 YYEKEE (reference sequence). J gave up 0 bases and V 4 bases, and 11 bases lay outside the gene matches. The CDR3 is 18 amino acids.

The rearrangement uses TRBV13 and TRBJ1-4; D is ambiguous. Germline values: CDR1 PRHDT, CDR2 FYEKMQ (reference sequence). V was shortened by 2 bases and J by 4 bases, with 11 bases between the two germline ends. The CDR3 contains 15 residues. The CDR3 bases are TGTGCCAGCAGCTTACCCACCGGGAGTAATGAAAAACTGTTTTTT. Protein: CASSLPTGSNEKLFF.

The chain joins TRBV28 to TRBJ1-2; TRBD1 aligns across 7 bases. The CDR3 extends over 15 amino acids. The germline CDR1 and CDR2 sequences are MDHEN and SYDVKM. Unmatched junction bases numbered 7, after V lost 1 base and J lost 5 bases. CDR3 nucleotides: TGTGCCAGCAGTTTATTGACAGGGTCGGGGTATGGCTACACCTTC. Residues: CASSLLTGSGYGYTF.

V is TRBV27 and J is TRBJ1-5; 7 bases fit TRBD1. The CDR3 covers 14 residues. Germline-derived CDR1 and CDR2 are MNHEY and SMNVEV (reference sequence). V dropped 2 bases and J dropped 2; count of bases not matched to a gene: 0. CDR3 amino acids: CASSLDRGNQPQHF. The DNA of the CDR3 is TGTGCCAGCAGTTTAGACAGGGGCAATCAGCCCCAGCATTTT.

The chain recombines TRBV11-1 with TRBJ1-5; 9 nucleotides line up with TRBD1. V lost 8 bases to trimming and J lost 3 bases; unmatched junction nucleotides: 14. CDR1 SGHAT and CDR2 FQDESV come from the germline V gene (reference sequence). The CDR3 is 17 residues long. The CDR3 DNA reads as TGTGCCAGCCTGAATAACGCCGGGACAGGGTCCAATCAGCCCCAGCATTTT. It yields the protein CASLNNAGTGSNQPQHF.

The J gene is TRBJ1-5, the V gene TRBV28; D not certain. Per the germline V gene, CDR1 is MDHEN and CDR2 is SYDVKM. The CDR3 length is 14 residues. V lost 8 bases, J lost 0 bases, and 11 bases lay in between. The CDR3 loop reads CASHLLYSNQPQHF. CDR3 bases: TGTGCCAGCCACCTCCTATATAGCAATCAGCCCCAGCATTTT. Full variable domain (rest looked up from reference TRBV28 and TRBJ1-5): DVKVTQSSRYLVKRTGEKVFLECVQDMDHENMFWYRQDPGLGLRLIYFSYDVKMKEKGDIPEGYSVSREKKERFSLILESASTNQTSMYLCASHLLYSNQPQHFGDGTRLSIL.

The CDR3 reads CASSELSAGGRTDTQYF. CDR3 bases: TGTGCCAGCAGTGAACTTTCTGCGGGGGGACGCACAGATACGCAGTATTTT. The V gene is TRBV2, the J gene TRBJ2-3; TRBD2 matches 8 bases. This CDR3 spans 17 amino acids. J gave up 1 base and V 2 bases, and 8 bases lay outside the gene matches. From germline, CDR1 is SNHLY and CDR2 FYNNEI.

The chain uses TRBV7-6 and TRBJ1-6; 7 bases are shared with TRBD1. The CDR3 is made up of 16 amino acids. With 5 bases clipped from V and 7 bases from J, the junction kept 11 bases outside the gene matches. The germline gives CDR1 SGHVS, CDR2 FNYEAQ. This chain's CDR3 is CASSADVTGRNSPLHF. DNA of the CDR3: TGTGCCAGCAGCGCGGACGTGACAGGGAGAAATTCACCCCTCCACTTT.

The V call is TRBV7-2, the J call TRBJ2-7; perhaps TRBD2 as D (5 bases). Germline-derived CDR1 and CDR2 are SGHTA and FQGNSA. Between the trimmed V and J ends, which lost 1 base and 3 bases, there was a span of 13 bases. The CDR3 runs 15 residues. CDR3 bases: TGTGCCAGCAGCTTAGATCTAGCCCAAAACTACGAGCAGTACTTC. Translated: CASSLDLAQNYEQYF.

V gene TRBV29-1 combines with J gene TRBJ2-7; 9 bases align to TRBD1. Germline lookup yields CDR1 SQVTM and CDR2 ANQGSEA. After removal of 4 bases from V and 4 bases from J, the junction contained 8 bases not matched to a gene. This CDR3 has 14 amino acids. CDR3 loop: CSVVGDRGVYEQYF. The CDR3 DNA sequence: TGCAGCGTTGTCGGCGACAGGGGGGTTTACGAGCAGTACTTC.

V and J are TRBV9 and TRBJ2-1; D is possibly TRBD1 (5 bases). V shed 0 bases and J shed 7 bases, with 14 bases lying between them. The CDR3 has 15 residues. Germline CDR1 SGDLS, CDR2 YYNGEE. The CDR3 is CASSVAGRATNEQFF. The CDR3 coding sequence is TGTGCCAGCAGCGTAGCCGGCAGGGCGACGAATGAGCAGTTCTTC.

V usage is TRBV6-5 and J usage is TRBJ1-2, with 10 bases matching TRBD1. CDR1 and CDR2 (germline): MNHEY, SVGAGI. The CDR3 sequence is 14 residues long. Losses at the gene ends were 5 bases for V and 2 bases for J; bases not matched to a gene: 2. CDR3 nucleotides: TGTGCCAGCAGTGCGGGACAGGGGAACTATGGCTACACCTTC. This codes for CASSAGQGNYGYTF.

This CDR3 is CASSLTRGYEQYF. The CDR3 DNA reads as TGTGCCAGCAGCTTAACGCGCGGCTACGAGCAGTACTTC. This chain connects TRBV7-3 to TRBJ2-7; D is ambiguous. V gave up 0 bases and J gave up 3 bases, with 6 bases separating them. Germline values: CDR1 SGHTA, CDR2 FQGTGA. The CDR3 extends over 13 amino acids.

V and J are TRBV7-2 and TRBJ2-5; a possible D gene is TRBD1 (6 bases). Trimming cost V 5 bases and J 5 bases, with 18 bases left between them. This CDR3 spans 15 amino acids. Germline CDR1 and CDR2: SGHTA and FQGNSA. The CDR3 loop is CASSQQGGQQETQYF. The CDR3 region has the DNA TGTGCCAGCAGCCAACAGGGCGGTCAACAGGAGACCCAGTACTTC. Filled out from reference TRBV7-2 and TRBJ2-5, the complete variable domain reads GAGVSQSPSNKVTEKGKDVELRCDPISGHTALYWYRQSLGQGLEFLIYFQGNSAPDKSGLPSDRFSAERTGGSVSTLTIQRTQQEDSAVYLCASSQQGGQQETQYFGPGTRLLVL.

The chain's CDR3 is CASSIDRVYGYTF. The CDR3 nucleotides read TGTGCCAGCAGCATAGACAGGGTCTATGGCTACACCTTC. V and J are TRBV5-4 and TRBJ1-2; 7 bases are shared with TRBD1. Germline CDR1 reads SGHNT; CDR2 reads YYREEE (reference sequence). The CDR3 is 13 amino acids. The ends lost 4 bases at V and 4 bases at J; junction bases unmatched: 4.

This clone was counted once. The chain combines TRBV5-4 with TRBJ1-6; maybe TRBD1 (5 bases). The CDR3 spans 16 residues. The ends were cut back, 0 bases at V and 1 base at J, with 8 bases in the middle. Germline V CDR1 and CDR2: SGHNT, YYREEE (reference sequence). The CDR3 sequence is CASSLGGGSYNSPLHF. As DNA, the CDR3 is TGTGCCAGCAGCTTGGGGGGCGGATCCTATAATTCACCCCTCCACTTT.

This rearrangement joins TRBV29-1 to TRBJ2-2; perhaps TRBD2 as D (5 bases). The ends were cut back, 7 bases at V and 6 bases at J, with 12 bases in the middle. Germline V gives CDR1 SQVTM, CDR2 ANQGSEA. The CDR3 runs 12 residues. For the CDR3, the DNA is TGCAGCGCCCGAGAGGGCGCCGGGGAGCTGTTTTTT. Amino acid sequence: CSAREGAGELFF.

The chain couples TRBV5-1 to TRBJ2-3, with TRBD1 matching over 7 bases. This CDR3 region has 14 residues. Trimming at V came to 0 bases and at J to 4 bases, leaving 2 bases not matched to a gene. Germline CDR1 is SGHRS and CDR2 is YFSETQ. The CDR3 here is CASSLGQGADTQYF. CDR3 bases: TGCGCCAGCAGCTTGGGTCAGGGGGCAGATACGCAGTATTTT.

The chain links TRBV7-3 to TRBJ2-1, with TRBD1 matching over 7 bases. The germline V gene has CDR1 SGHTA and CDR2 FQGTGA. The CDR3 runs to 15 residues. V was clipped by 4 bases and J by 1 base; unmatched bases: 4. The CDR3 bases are TGTGCCAGCAGCTCGGGACAGACGTCCTACAATGAGCAGTTCTTC. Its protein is CASSSGQTSYNEQFF.

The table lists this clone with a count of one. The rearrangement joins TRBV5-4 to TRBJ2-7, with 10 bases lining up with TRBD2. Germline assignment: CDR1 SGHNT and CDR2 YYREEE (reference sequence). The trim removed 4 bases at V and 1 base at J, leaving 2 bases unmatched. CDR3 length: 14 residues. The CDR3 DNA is TGTGCCAGCAGCCCTAGCGGGAGATCCTACGAGCAGTACTTC. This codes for CASSPSGRSYEQYF.

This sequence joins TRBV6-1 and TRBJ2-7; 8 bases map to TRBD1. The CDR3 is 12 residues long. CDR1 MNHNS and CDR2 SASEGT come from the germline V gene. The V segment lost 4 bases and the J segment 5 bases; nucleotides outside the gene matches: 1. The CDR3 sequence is CASSGQGNEQYF. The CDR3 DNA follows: TGTGCCAGCAGTGGACAGGGGAACGAGCAGTACTTC.

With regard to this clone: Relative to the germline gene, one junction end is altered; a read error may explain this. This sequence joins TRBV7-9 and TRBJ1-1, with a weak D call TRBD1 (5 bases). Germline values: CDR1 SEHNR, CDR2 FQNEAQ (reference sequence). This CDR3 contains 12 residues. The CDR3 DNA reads TGTTCCAGCAGCCCAGGGTGGTCTGAAGCTTTCTTT. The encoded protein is CSSSPGWSEAFF.